The clone carrying this TCR beta chain has more than one count but fewer than ten. Its antigen is currently unknown. This may be a read error: a much more frequent sequence differs by one nucleotide. This CDR3 has 13 residues. Per germline, CDR1 SGHNT and CDR2 YYREEE (reference sequence). The germline V and J ends were trimmed by 4 bases and 1 base, with 8 bases remaining between them. These data originate in a study of T-cell memory formation after mild COVID-19. Study-wide points: In pre-infection memory, a portion of responding clones appeared, which suggested that cross-reactive memory joined. Clones shrinking from day 15 to 85 showed even CD4/CD8 mixes; later expanders tilted CD4+.

TCRdb fed the 5' RACE reads into MiXCR, producing one record per CDR3 protein. The sample yields about 500,000 distinct CDR3 sequences, around 20% seen once. Sequencing used PBMCs or a T cell subset sorted from them (not recorded which). The chain joins TRBV5-4 to TRBJ1-1; D gene uncertain. The TCR comes from an adult woman who had mild COVID-19 (a few samples of this study predate the infection). Cell type and time point are not known. This CDR3 reads CASSPWANTEAFF. The CDR3 DNA reads TGTGCCAGCAGCCCCTGGGCGAACACTGAAGCTTTCTTT.